This TCR beta chain was profiled in a study of blood T cell repertoires in COVID-19. Study summary: COVID-19 samples from acute and convalescent phases originated in the United States, Italy and Spain.

Clones were sequenced by immunoSEQ multiplex PCR, and TCRdb holds only the in-frame ones, with some missing. The sample yields about 150,000 clones, approximately 84% seen once. In germline, CDR1 is LNHDA, CDR2 SQIVND (reference sequence). There are 13 residues in the CDR3. V was clipped by 6 bases and J by 5 bases, with 11 bases between them. V and J are TRBV19 and TRBJ1-5, with a possible D match to TRBD1 (6 bases). This sequence was found in a human donor in a cohort sampled during active COVID-19. Sequenced material: peripheral blood. The CDR3 bases are TGTGCCAGTAGGTGGACAGTAGATCAGCCCCAGCATTTT. This codes for CASRWTVDQPQHF.